This passage covers 15 T cell receptor beta chains from one sample sequenced in a study of OX40 agonist ivuxolimab in advanced cancers. Sequenced by immunoSEQ multiplex PCR; TCRdb stores in-frame clones only, minus some. The sample lists just under 80,000 clones, around 89% occurring once. The specimen comprised CD4+ or CD8+ T cells sorted from blood, sampled in a trial of the OX40 agonist ivuxolimab. The receptors stem from an adult with an advanced solid tumor such as melanoma, head and neck, liver or kidney cancer.

The rearrangement joins TRBV15 to TRBJ2-5, with TRBD2 matching 8 bases. With 5 bases clipped from V and 5 bases from J, the junction kept 10 bases outside the gene matches. The CDR3 extends over 15 amino acids. Germline assignment: CDR1 LNHNV and CDR2 YYDKDF (reference sequence). The CDR3 loop reads CATSFRLAGRETQYF. The CDR3 DNA reads as TGTGCCACCAGCTTCCGATTAGCGGGAAGGGAGACCCAGTACTTC.

This chain connects TRBV2 to TRBJ1-3; D call uncertain. The germline V gene encodes CDR1 SNHLY and CDR2 FYNNEI. The CDR3 has 11 residues. The V gene lost 5 bases and the J gene lost 4 bases, with 3 bases spanning the gap. The CDR3 coding sequence is TGTGCCAGCAGTACAGGAAACACCATATATTTT. It encodes CASSTGNTIYF.

This clone came up once. This chain links TRBV2 with TRBJ1-1; D unresolved. V was pared by 4 bases and J by 1 base, with 7 bases between. This CDR3 has 13 amino acids. Germline V gene lookup returns CDR1 SNHLY and CDR2 FYNNEI. CDR3 coding DNA: TGTGCCAGCAGTGGGAACGGGAACACTGAAGCTTTCTTT. It encodes CASSGNGNTEAFF.

The gene calls are TRBV15 and TRBJ2-7; 9 bases are shared with TRBD1. Germline lookup yields CDR1 LNHNV and CDR2 YYDKDF (reference sequence). The trim removed 5 bases at V and 5 bases at J, leaving 10 bases unmatched. The CDR3 runs to 15 residues. The CDR3 DNA reads TGTGCCACCAGCGTACCCGGGACAGGGACCCACGAGCAGTACTTC. Translating it yields CATSVPGTGTHEQYF.

This clone was picked up one time. The CDR3 DNA reads as TGTGCCAGCAGCTTCTTCGGGACAGGGGACAATGAGCAGTTCTTC. Translated: CASSFFGTGDNEQFF. The J gene is TRBJ2-1, the V gene TRBV11-2; 10 bases align to TRBD1. The germline gives CDR1 SGHAT, CDR2 FQNNGV. After removal of 3 bases from V and 5 bases from J, the junction contained 4 bases not matched to a gene. This CDR3 region has 15 residues.

The chain is built from TRBV4-1 and TRBJ2-7; the D is unclear. V lost 0 bases and J 7 bases, leaving 25 bases between the germline ends. In germline, CDR1 is MGHRA, CDR2 YSYEKL. There are 18 residues in the CDR3. The CDR3 DNA is TGCGCCAGCAGCCAAGATAAGGAATCCGGGTACCTCATAAGGGAGCAGTACTTC. This sequence encodes CASSQDKESGYLIREQYF.

This rearrangement joins TRBV18 to TRBJ1-2; D not certain. V shed 1 base and J shed 4 bases, with 13 bases lying between them. CDR1 KGHSH and CDR2 LQKENI come from the germline V gene. The CDR3 contains 15 residues. CDR3 residues: CASSPRGPAGYGYTF. CDR3 in DNA: TGTGCCAGCTCACCACGGGGTCCAGCTGGCTATGGCTACACCTTC.

The genes are TRBV29-1 and TRBJ1-1; D uncertain. The CDR3 runs 11 residues. Trimming removed 6 bases at V and 4 bases at J, with 9 bases between. Germline V gene data show CDR1 as SQVTM and CDR2 as ANQGSEA. The CDR3 DNA follows: TGCAGCGTAGACCTTGGCACTGAAGCTTTCTTT. Translation gives CSVDLGTEAFF.

The rearrangement uses TRBV2 and TRBJ1-5, with TRBD1 matching over 8 bases. The CDR3 extends over 15 amino acids. Germline assignment: CDR1 SNHLY and CDR2 FYNNEI. With V trimmed by 6 bases and J by 5 bases, 9 bases remained unmatched. CDR3 DNA sequence: TGTGCCAGCAGCCTACAGGGGGTCTACTATCAGCCCCAGCATTTT. It specifies CASSLQGVYYQPQHF.

Comment on this clone: This same CDR3 is encoded by further DNA sequences in the sample. The chain joins TRBV10-3 to TRBJ2-7; the match to TRBD1 covers 10 bases. The germline V gene encodes CDR1 ENHRY and CDR2 SYGVKD. The CDR3 has 14 residues. Germline trimming cut 8 bases from V and 4 bases from J; bases unmatched to any gene: 8. CDR3 amino acids: CAIFSGTGDYEQYF. The CDR3 DNA reads as TGTGCCATCTTCTCCGGGACAGGGGATTACGAGCAGTACTTC.

The rearrangement links TRBV27 to TRBJ1-1; D possibly corresponds to TRBD1 (6 bases). Germline CDR1 is MNHEY and CDR2 is SMNVEV (reference sequence). The CDR3 totals 16 residues. V shed 4 bases and J shed 1 base, with 16 bases lying between them. CDR3 sequence reads: CASSSPRGGPNTEAFF. The DNA for the CDR3 is TGTGCCAGCAGTTCCCCCCGGGGGGGCCCGAACACTGAAGCTTTCTTT.

The gene calls are TRBV11-2 and TRBJ2-2, with 7 bases that match TRBD2. V was pared by 7 bases and J by 10 bases, with 15 bases of the junction left unmatched. Germline V gives CDR1 SGHAT, CDR2 FQNNGV. The CDR3 extends over 15 amino acids. The DNA of the CDR3 is TGTGCCAGCACCCCATCCGGGACTACCCCCATGGAGCTGTTTTTT. It yields the protein CASTPSGTTPMELFF.

The chain uses TRBV18 and TRBJ2-3, with D hard to call. The germline V gene encodes CDR1 KGHSH and CDR2 LQKENI. CDR3 length: 16 amino acids. The ends were cut back, 5 bases at V and 0 bases at J, with 15 bases in the middle. CDR3 sequence reads: CASSNGVAVSTDTQYF. The CDR3 bases are TGTGCCAGCTCAAATGGGGTGGCAGTAAGCACAGATACGCAGTATTTT.

V usage is TRBV19 and J usage is TRBJ2-5; tentatively, D is TRBD1 (6 bases). This CDR3 contains 14 residues. Germline values: CDR1 LNHDA, CDR2 SQIVND (reference sequence). V lost 5 bases, J lost 2 bases, and 12 bases lay in between. The CDR3 DNA follows: TGTGCCAGTAGTCTACAGGGCTTTCAAGAGACCCAGTACTTC. Its protein product is CASSLQGFQETQYF.

This chain joins TRBV5-6 and TRBJ2-5; the D is unclear. This CDR3 comprises 13 residues. Germline V CDR1 and CDR2: SGHDT, YYEEEE. Trimming pared 4 bases from V and 3 bases from J, leaving 10 bases between. CDR3 coding DNA: TGTGCCAGCAGCCCCGGGCCTAAAGAGACCCAGTACTTC. Protein product: CASSPGPKETQYF.